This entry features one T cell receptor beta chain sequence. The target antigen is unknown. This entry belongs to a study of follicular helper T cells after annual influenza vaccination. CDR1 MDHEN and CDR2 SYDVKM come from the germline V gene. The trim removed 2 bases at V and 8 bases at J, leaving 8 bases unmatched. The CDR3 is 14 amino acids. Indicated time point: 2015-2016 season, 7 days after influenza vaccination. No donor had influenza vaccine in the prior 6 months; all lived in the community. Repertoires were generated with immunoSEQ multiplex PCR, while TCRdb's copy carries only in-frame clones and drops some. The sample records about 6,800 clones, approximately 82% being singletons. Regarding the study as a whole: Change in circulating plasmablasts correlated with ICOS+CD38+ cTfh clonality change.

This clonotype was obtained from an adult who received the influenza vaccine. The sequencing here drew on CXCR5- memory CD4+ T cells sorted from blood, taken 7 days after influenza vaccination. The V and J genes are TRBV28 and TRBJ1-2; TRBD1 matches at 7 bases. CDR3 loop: CASSLVEGARGYTF. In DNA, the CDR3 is TGTGCCAGCAGTTTAGTTGAGGGGGCTCGAGGCTACACCTTC.